Each of the 20 T cell receptor beta chains below was sequenced from the same sample in a study of blood T cells in healthy people across ages. A second PCR, run for about 6 to 12 cycles, used a sample-barcoded 5' primer plus a J-beta primer mix. TCRdb re-analysed the 5' RACE reads in MiXCR, keeping a single row per CDR3 protein. Among 600,000 or so distinct CDR3 sequences listed, approximately 30% were seen once. The specimen sequenced was blood. The source is a woman aged 80 or older in good health.

This chain links TRBV27 with TRBJ1-1; perhaps TRBD1 as D (5 bases). The V gene lost 2 bases and the J gene lost 0 bases, with 10 bases spanning the gap. CDR1 and CDR2 (germline): MNHEY, SMNVEV (reference sequence). CDR3 length: 15 amino acids. CDR3 DNA: TGTGCCAGCAGTTTAACGCGGGGGGTGAACACTGAAGCTTTCTTT. Translating it yields CASSLTRGVNTEAFF.

The chain has TRBV2 and TRBJ2-3; the D gene is possibly TRBD1 (5 bases). The V gene's germline CDR1 is SNHLY and CDR2 FYNNEI. The ends were cut back, 5 bases at V and 0 bases at J, with 12 bases in the middle. The length of the CDR3 is 15 residues. The CDR3 sequence is CASSIGAGSTDTQYF. The CDR3 DNA sequence: TGTGCCAGCAGTATTGGGGCAGGGAGCACAGATACGCAGTATTTT.

This clonotype was seen more than once but under ten times. This may come from a read error, since a much larger clone is one base off. The rearrangement links TRBV4-1 to TRBJ2-3; 10 bases fit TRBD1. The CDR3 loop spans 15 amino acids. V dropped 1 base and J dropped 5; count of bases not matched to a gene: 3. Germline V gene sequence: CDR1 MGHRA, CDR2 YSYEKL. As DNA, the CDR3 is TGCGCCAGCAGCCAAGCGCGGGACAGGGGAGATACGCAGTATTTT. Amino acid sequence: CASSQARDRGDTQYF.

In regard to this clonotype: A read error may be the cause here, since a much bigger clone is one base away. V usage is TRBV27 and J usage is TRBJ2-4; 8 nucleotides match TRBD1. Unmatched junction bases numbered 7, after V lost 7 bases and J lost 2 bases. The CDR3 length is 15 residues. Germline lookup yields CDR1 MNHEY and CDR2 SMNVEV (reference sequence). In nucleotides, the CDR3 is TGTGCCAGCAACTCCAGGACAGGGACCAAAAACATTCAGTACTTC. Translated: CASNSRTGTKNIQYF.

This clonotype was detected ten times or more. The chain joins TRBV5-4 to TRBJ1-1; TRBD1 might be the D (6 bases). Trimming took 3 bases from V and 1 from J, leaving 16 bases between them. The CDR3 is 16 amino acids. Per germline, CDR1 SGHNT and CDR2 YYREEE (reference sequence). The chain's CDR3 is CASSSRGGRGNTEAFF. The DNA for the CDR3 is TGTGCCAGCAGCTCCCGAGGCGGCAGGGGGAACACTGAAGCTTTCTTT. The complete variable domain, with remaining parts taken from reference TRBV5-4 and TRBJ1-1, reads ETGVTQSPTHLIKTRGQQVTLRCSSQSGHNTVSWYQQALGQGPQFIFQYYREEENGRGNFPPRFSGLQFPNYSSELNVNALELDDSALYLCASSSRGGRGNTEAFFGQGTRLTVV.

This clonotype was recorded at least ten times. V is TRBV9 and J is TRBJ2-7, with a possible D match to TRBD1 (6 bases). CDR1 is SGDLS, CDR2 YYNGEE, per germline. The V and J ends lost 1 base and 4 bases respectively, with 15 bases between them. The CDR3 has 15 residues. DNA of the CDR3: TGTGCCAGCAGCGTAAGGGACAAAGTGGGTTACGAGCAGTACTTC. Translated, it gives CASSVRDKVGYEQYF. Supplemented by reference TRBV9 and TRBJ2-7, the full variable domain reads DSGVTQTPKHLITATGQRVTLRCSPRSGDLSVYWYQQSLDQGLQFLIQYYNGEERAKGNILERFSAQQFPDLHSELNLSSLELGDSALYFCASSVRDKVGYEQYFGPGTRLTVT.

This clonotype appeared many times. This chain joins TRBV10-2 and TRBJ2-5; tentatively, D is TRBD2 (7 bases). Germline CDR1 is WSHSY and CDR2 is SAAADI. The CDR3 totals 16 residues. The germline V and J ends were trimmed by 2 bases and 5 bases, with 18 bases remaining between them. The CDR3 DNA reads as TGCGCCAGCAGTGAGAGGGGGGGTGCAGGGAGTGAGACCCAGTACTTC. Its translation is CASSERGGAGSETQYF.

In this sample, this clonotype turned up a few times. The genes are TRBV7-8 and TRBJ1-1; 11 positions match TRBD1. Trimming took 5 bases from V and 1 from J; bases not matched to a gene: 6. The CDR3 is made up of 16 amino acids. Germline V gene sequence: CDR1 SGHVS, CDR2 FQNEAQ. CDR3 coding DNA: TGTGCCAGCAGCCCGGACAGGGGGCGAGAGAACACTGAAGCTTTCTTT. Translation gives CASSPDRGRENTEAFF.

A remark on this clonotype: A much larger clone sits a single nucleotide away, making a read error possible. CDR3 in DNA: TGTGCCAGCAGCTTGACAGGGGCCAACAATGAGCAGTACTTC. It yields the protein CASSLTGANNEQYF. V usage is TRBV7-9 and J usage is TRBJ2-7; 8 positions agree with TRBD1. Trimming removed 3 bases from V and 7 bases from J; junction bases left unmatched: 8. CDR3 size: 14 residues. The germline gives CDR1 SEHNR, CDR2 FQNEAQ (reference sequence).

This clonotype occurred many times. The chain couples TRBV6-5 to TRBJ1-2, with D perhaps TRBD1 (5 bases). Between the trimmed V and J ends, which lost 9 bases and 6 bases, there was a span of 11 bases. The CDR3 runs 11 residues. Looked up from germline, CDR1 is MNHEY and CDR2 is SVGAGI. The CDR3 DNA reads TGTGCCAGTCAGGGAGGCAATGGCTACACCTTC. Residues: CASQGGNGYTF.

This clonotype has ten or more counts. The chain links TRBV28 to TRBJ2-7; the D is unclear. Germline V gene lookup returns CDR1 MDHEN and CDR2 SYDVKM. The CDR3 consists of 13 residues. V lost 1 base, J lost 5 bases, and 9 bases lay in between. The DNA for the CDR3 is TGTGCCAGCAGTTTATACGGGTACAACGAGCAGTACTTC. Its translation: CASSLYGYNEQYF.

This clonotype was counted at least ten times. The CDR3 DNA sequence: TGCGCCAGCAGCCAAGCCCGGGGGGTAGCCTATGGCTACACCTTC. It codes for CASSQARGVAYGYTF. This chain links TRBV4-3 with TRBJ1-2, with D tentatively TRBD1 (5 bases). Germline V gene data show CDR1 as LGHNA and CDR2 as YSLEER. The V end lost 1 base, the J end lost 4 bases, and 13 bases lay between the germline ends. The CDR3 extends over 15 amino acids.

V is TRBV3-1 and J is TRBJ2-1; D is ambiguous. The CDR3 is made up of 17 amino acids. With 0 bases removed from V and 0 bases from J, the gap between germline ends came to 12 bases. CDR1 and CDR2 from the germline V gene are LGHDT and YNNKEL (reference sequence). The CDR3 DNA sequence: TGTGCCAGCAGCCAAGACGGTCACAGTCCCTCCTACAATGAGCAGTTCTTC. This encodes CASSQDGHSPSYNEQFF.

This clonotype has more than one count but fewer than ten. The V and J genes are TRBV9 and TRBJ1-4, with D hard to call. Trimming shortened V by 6 bases and J by 5 bases, and 17 bases separated the two germline ends. CDR1 and CDR2 from the germline V gene are SGDLS and YYNGEE. This CDR3 is 15 amino acids long. In nucleotides, the CDR3 is TGTGCCAGCACTAAGGGCCCGAATTCAAATGAAAAACTGTTTTTT. This codes for CASTKGPNSNEKLFF.

The sample holds many counts of this clonotype. The chain combines TRBV5-6 with TRBJ2-7; maybe TRBD1 (5 bases). CDR1 is SGHDT and CDR2 is YYEEEE in the germline V gene. V was trimmed by 1 base and J by 6 bases, leaving 8 bases between them. This CDR3 is 12 amino acids long. CDR3: CASSLIRGEQYF. CDR3 nucleotides: TGTGCCAGCAGCTTGATAAGGGGCGAGCAGTACTTC.

As for this clonotype: With a much larger clone just one base away, this may be a read error. The chain uses TRBV5-6 and TRBJ1-2; D gene unclear. Between the trimmed V and J ends, which lost 4 bases and 4 bases, there was a span of 14 bases. From germline, CDR1 is SGHDT and CDR2 YYEEEE. The CDR3 is made up of 14 amino acids. The CDR3 DNA reads as TGTGCCAGCAGCGATGCAGGCCCTTCCTATGGCTACACCTTC. Amino acids: CASSDAGPSYGYTF. Together with reference TRBV5-6 and TRBJ1-2, the CDR3 gives the full variable domain: DAGVTQSPTHLIKTRGQQVTLRCSPKSGHDTVSWYQQALGQGPQFIFQYYEEEERQRGNFPDRFSGHQFPNYSSELNVNALLLGDSALYLCASSDAGPSYGYTFGSGTRLTVV.

The chain is built from TRBV15 and TRBJ1-5; D is undetermined. V lost 0 bases, J lost 0 bases, and 6 bases lay in between. The CDR3 consists of 15 residues. The V gene's germline CDR1 is LNHNV and CDR2 YYDKDF (reference sequence). As DNA, the CDR3 is TGTGCCACCAGCAGAGAACCGAATAGCAATCAGCCCCAGCATTTT. This codes for CATSREPNSNQPQHF. The whole variable domain, filled in from reference TRBV15 and TRBJ1-5, reads DAMVIQNPRYQVTQFGKPVTLSCSQTLNHNVMYWYQQKSSQAPKLLFHYYDKDFNNEADTPDNFQSRRPNTSFCFLDIRSPGLGDTAMYLCATSREPNSNQPQHFGDGTRLSIL.

The chain uses TRBV7-2 and TRBJ2-3; no clear D gene. Trimming stripped 4 bases from V and 9 bases from J, with 11 bases between. This CDR3 region has 12 residues. The germline gives CDR1 SGHTA, CDR2 FQGNSA. CDR3 in DNA: TGTGCCAGCAGCTGGCTGAAAGACACGCAGTATTTT. This gives the protein CASSWLKDTQYF.

Of note for this clonotype: This may be a read error: a much more frequent sequence differs by one nucleotide. The CDR3 loop is CSATGLAGEQFF. The CDR3 DNA sequence: TGCAGTGCTACGGGACTAGCTGGTGAGCAGTTCTTC. V and J are TRBV20-1 and TRBJ2-1, with 9 bases aligning to TRBD2. Trimming removed 4 bases from V and 9 bases from J; junction bases left unmatched: 4. The CDR3 covers 12 residues. Germline V gene data show CDR1 as DFQATT and CDR2 as SNEGSKA (reference sequence).

Remarks on this clonotype: Given a much more abundant clone one base away, this may be a read error. CDR3 bases: TGTGCCAGCAGCCCAGGTAGCAGCCCTGGGGCCGACGTCCTGACTTTC. It encodes CASSPGSSPGADVLTF. The rearrangement links TRBV9 to TRBJ2-6, with D possibly TRBD1 on 5 matching bases. Germline CDR1 reads SGDLS; CDR2 reads YYNGEE. CDR3 length equals 16 residues.